This T cell receptor (beta chain) was recorded in a study of OX40 agonist ivuxolimab in advanced cancers. Study background: The patients' treatment was ivuxolimab, an agonistic anti-OX40 (CD134) antibody. Study-wide points: Antigen specificity remained undetermined for the expanded peripheral T cells. By week 6 at 0.1 to 3.0 mg/kg, blood CD4+ and CD8+ T cells had expanded clonally.

Using immunoSEQ multiplex PCR, the repertoire was profiled, and TCRdb retains in-frame clones only, with some absent. Altogether 65,000 to 85,000 clones are present, around 84% being singletons, with the ten largest covering 2.4%. Trimming took off 1 base at V and 7 bases at J, with 15 bases between the two ends. CDR3 length equals 15 residues. CDR1 and CDR2 (germline): SGHRS, YFSETQ. Remarks on this clone: As yet, its antigen is unknown.

This specimen was CD4+ or CD8+ T cells sorted from blood, taken in a trial of the OX40 agonist ivuxolimab. This clonotype was obtained from an adult with an advanced solid tumor such as melanoma, head and neck, liver or kidney cancer. The V gene is TRBV5-1, the J gene TRBJ2-1; D perhaps matches TRBD1 (5 bases). CDR3 region: CASSLLPGNENEQFF. CDR3 DNA sequence: TGCGCCAGCAGCTTGCTCCCAGGGAATGAGAATGAGCAGTTCTTC.